These 17 T cell receptor beta chains were all obtained from the same sample, sequenced in a study of T cell responses to AZD1222 COVID-19 vaccine. Sequenced by immunoSEQ multiplex PCR; TCRdb stores in-frame clones only, minus some. The sample has 140,000 to 150,000 clones, around 85% seen once. Sequencing was performed on peripheral blood, taken on day 0 of AZD1222 vaccination. The receptors derive from an adult in good health.

This clone was counted a single time. The V gene is TRBV7-2, the J gene TRBJ2-3; TRBD2 aligns across 8 bases. The ends lost 5 bases at V and 2 bases at J; junction bases unmatched: 6. CDR1 SGHTA and CDR2 FQGNSA come from the germline V gene. The CDR3 loop spans 15 amino acids. The DNA of the CDR3 is TGTGCCAGCAGCGCGCAGCGGGGGATCACAGATACGCAGTATTTT. It encodes CASSAQRGITDTQYF.

The gene calls are TRBV27 and TRBJ1-5; no definite D call. The CDR3 loop spans 15 amino acids. V gave up 1 base and J gave up 6 bases, with 13 bases separating them. Germline V gives CDR1 MNHEY, CDR2 SMNVEV (reference sequence). The chain's CDR3 is CASSLLNLRGQPQHF. The DNA for the CDR3 is TGTGCCAGCAGTTTATTGAACCTGCGAGGTCAGCCCCAGCATTTT.

The chain carries TRBV10-3 and TRBJ1-1; TRBD1 might be the D (5 bases). The CDR3 sequence is 14 residues long. Deletions cut 2 bases from V and 3 bases from J, with 10 bases between. Looked up from germline, CDR1 is ENHRY and CDR2 is SYGVKD. The CDR3 loop reads CAISENRIDTEAFF. The CDR3 DNA sequence: TGTGCCATCAGTGAGAACAGGATTGACACTGAAGCTTTCTTT.

The chain employs TRBV7-6 and TRBJ1-1; maybe TRBD1 (5 bases). This CDR3 spans 14 amino acids. V was trimmed by 11 bases and J by 4 bases, leaving 20 bases between them. From germline, CDR1 is SGHVS and CDR2 FNYEAQ. The DNA of the CDR3 is TGTGCCTCAACCCTGGTTGGGGGTGGCACTGAAGCTTTCTTT. It encodes CASTLVGGGTEAFF.

The V call is TRBV2, the J call TRBJ2-1; TRBD1 agrees at 8 bases. V was pared by 6 bases and J by 15 bases, with 10 bases of the junction left unmatched. The CDR3 covers 12 residues. CDR1 and CDR2 (germline): SNHLY, FYNNEI. The CDR3 region has the DNA TGTGCCAGCAGCCCACCCCCGCAGGGGGCGTTCTTC. As protein: CASSPPPQGAFF.

The J gene is TRBJ2-3, the V gene TRBV7-9; D gene unclear. Trimming stripped 1 base from V and 3 bases from J, with 8 bases between. The CDR3 is 14 residues long. The germline CDR1 and CDR2 sequences are SEHNR and FQNEAQ (reference sequence). The CDR3 reads CASSLGAGTDTQYF. As DNA, the CDR3 is TGTGCCAGCAGCTTAGGTGCAGGAACAGATACGCAGTATTTT. The full variable domain, its missing parts supplied by reference TRBV7-9 and TRBJ2-3, is DTGVSQNPRHKITKRGQNVTFRCDPISEHNRLYWYRQTLGQGPEFLTYFQNEAQLEKSRLLSDRFSAERPKGSFSTLEIQRTEQGDSAMYLCASSLGAGTDTQYFGPGTRLTVL.

The chain joins TRBV6-5 to TRBJ1-1; D call uncertain. The CDR3 is 13 amino acids. V was pared by 3 bases and J by 3 bases, with 8 bases between. Germline loops: CDR1 MNHEY, CDR2 SVGAGI. The CDR3 reads CASSYWTDTEAFF. CDR3 sequence (DNA): TGTGCCAGCAGTTATTGGACTGACACTGAAGCTTTCTTT.

This chain links TRBV2 with TRBJ2-3, with D uncertain. Germline CDR1 and CDR2: SNHLY and FYNNEI. This CDR3 contains 13 residues. V gave up 1 base and J gave up 3 bases, with 5 bases separating them. CDR3 bases: TGTGCCAGCAGTGAAGTACGAACAGATACGCAGTATTTT. Its protein product is CASSEVRTDTQYF.

The V and J genes are TRBV9 and TRBJ1-5, with D unresolved. CDR3 size: 13 residues. V gave up 4 bases and J gave up 5 bases, with 10 bases separating them. From germline, CDR1 is SGDLS and CDR2 YYNGEE. In DNA, the CDR3 is TGTGCCAGCAGCTCCACTGGGTATCAGCCCCAGCATTTT. Translating it yields CASSSTGYQPQHF.

The rearrangement links TRBV6-1 to TRBJ2-1; 7 bases align to TRBD1. V shed 6 bases and J 4 bases; nucleotides not matched to a gene: 12. Germline V gene sequence: CDR1 MNHNS, CDR2 SASEGT. There are 16 residues in the CDR3. The CDR3 bases are TGTGCCAGCAGGGAACGAGGGGACAGCGGATACAATGAGCAGTTCTTC. Its translation: CASRERGDSGYNEQFF.

The chain links TRBV7-9 to TRBJ1-3; perhaps TRBD1 as D (5 bases). CDR1 and CDR2 (germline): SEHNR, FQNEAQ (reference sequence). Trimming stripped 6 bases from V and 4 bases from J, with 10 bases between. This CDR3 region has 13 residues. The CDR3, as DNA: TGTGCCAGCAGTAGGAGACAGGGAAACACCATATATTTT. It specifies CASSRRQGNTIYF.

The CDR3 here is CASSPPGLPHEQFF. For the CDR3, the DNA is TGTGCCAGTAGTCCCCCGGGACTCCCACATGAGCAGTTCTTC. The V call is TRBV19, the J call TRBJ2-1; the D gene is possibly TRBD2 (6 bases). V was shortened by 5 bases and J by 8 bases, with 16 bases between the two germline ends. Germline V gene data show CDR1 as LNHDA and CDR2 as SQIVND (reference sequence). The CDR3 is 14 residues long.

V gene TRBV28 combines with J gene TRBJ1-1, with 7 bases matching TRBD1. There are 14 residues in the CDR3. From germline, CDR1 is MDHEN and CDR2 SYDVKM. Trimming cost V 6 bases and J 11 bases; bases outside gene matches: 15. The CDR3 DNA reads TGTGCCAGCAGACAACAAAGGGGGACAGTGAATGCTTTCTTT. Its translation: CASRQQRGTVNAFF.

The chain combines TRBV10-2 with TRBJ1-5, with a possible D match to TRBD1 (6 bases). CDR1 is WSHSY and CDR2 is SAAADI in the germline V gene. Trimming shortened V by 2 bases and J by 6 bases, and 8 bases separated the two germline ends. CDR3 size: 13 residues. The CDR3 spells CASSETGRQPQHF. CDR3 bases: TGCGCCAGCAGTGAGACAGGGCGTCAGCCCCAGCATTTT.

The chain carries TRBV5-1 and TRBJ2-4, with D tentatively TRBD1 (6 bases). CDR3 length equals 18 residues. Germline CDR1 and CDR2: SGHRS and YFSETQ. V was cut by 0 bases and J by 0 bases, with 16 bases left in between. For the CDR3, the DNA is TGCGCCAGCAGCTTGGTAGGGTCCGGGACATTAGCCAAAAACATTCAGTACTTC. This codes for CASSLVGSGTLAKNIQYF.

This chain connects TRBV15 to TRBJ1-1; TRBD1 might be the D (6 bases). There are 14 residues in the CDR3. The germline V and J ends were trimmed by 5 bases and 6 bases, with 16 bases remaining between them. CDR1 and CDR2 (germline): LNHNV, YYDKDF (reference sequence). CDR3 region: CATSLGGGSPEAFF. CDR3 bases: TGTGCCACCAGCCTAGGGGGAGGGAGCCCTGAAGCTTTCTTT.

The V and J genes are TRBV19 and TRBJ1-1, with D possibly being TRBD1 (6 bases). V lost 4 bases to trimming and J lost 4 bases, with 16 bases between them. This CDR3 region has 15 residues. Germline CDR1 is LNHDA and CDR2 is SQIVND (reference sequence). The CDR3 reads CASSTGAGRSTEAFF. The CDR3, as DNA: TGTGCCAGTAGTACAGGGGCAGGTCGGAGCACTGAAGCTTTCTTT. The entire variable domain, with the rest obtained from reference TRBV19 and TRBJ1-1, is as follows: DGGITQSPKYLFRKEGQNVTLSCEQNLNHDAMYWYRQDPGQGLRLIYYSQIVNDFQKGDIAEGYSVSREKKESFPLTVTSAQKNPTAFYLCASSTGAGRSTEAFFGQGTRLTVV.